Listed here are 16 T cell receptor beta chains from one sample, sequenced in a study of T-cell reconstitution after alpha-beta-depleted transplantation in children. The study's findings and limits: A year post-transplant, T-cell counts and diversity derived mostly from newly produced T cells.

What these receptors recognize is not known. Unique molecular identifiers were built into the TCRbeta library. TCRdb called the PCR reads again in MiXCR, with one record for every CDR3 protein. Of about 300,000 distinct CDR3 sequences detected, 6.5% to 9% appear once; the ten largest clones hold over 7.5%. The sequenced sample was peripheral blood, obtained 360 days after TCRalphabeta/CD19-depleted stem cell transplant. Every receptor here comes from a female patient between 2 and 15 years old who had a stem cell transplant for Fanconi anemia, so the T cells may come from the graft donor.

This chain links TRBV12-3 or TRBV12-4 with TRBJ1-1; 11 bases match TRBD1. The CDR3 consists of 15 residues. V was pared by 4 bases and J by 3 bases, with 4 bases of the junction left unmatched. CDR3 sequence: CASSSGDRGYTEAFF. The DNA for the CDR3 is TGTGCCAGCAGTTCCGGGGACAGGGGGTACACTGAAGCTTTCTTT.

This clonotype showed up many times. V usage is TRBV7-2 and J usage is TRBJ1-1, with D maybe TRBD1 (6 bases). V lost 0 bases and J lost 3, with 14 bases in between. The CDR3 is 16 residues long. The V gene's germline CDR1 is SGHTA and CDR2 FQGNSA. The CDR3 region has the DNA TGTGCCAGCAGCTTAGCTTACAGGGCCATCTACACTGAAGCTTTCTTT. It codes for CASSLAYRAIYTEAFF.

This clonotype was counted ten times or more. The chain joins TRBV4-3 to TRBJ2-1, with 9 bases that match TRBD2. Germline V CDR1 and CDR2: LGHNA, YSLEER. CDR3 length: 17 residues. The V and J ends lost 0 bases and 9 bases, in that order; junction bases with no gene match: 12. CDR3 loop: CASSQESSGGLGGEQFF. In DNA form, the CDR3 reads TGCGCCAGCAGCCAAGAGAGTAGCGGGGGCCTCGGGGGTGAGCAGTTCTTC.

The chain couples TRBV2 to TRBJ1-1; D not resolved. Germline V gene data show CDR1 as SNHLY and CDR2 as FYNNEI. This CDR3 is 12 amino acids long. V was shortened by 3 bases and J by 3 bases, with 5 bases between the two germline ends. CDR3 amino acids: CASSDLHTEAFF. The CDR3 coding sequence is TGTGCCAGCAGTGATCTTCACACTGAAGCTTTCTTT.

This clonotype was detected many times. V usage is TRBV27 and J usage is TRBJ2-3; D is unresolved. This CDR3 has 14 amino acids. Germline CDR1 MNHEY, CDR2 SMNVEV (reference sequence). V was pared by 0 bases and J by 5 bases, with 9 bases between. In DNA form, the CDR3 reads TGTGCCAGCAGTTTATCGTCCCAGAGAGATACGCAGTATTTT. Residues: CASSLSSQRDTQYF.

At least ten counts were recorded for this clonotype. CDR3 sequence (DNA): TGCGCCAGCAGCTTGGGACCTAATGCTTTCTTT. Protein product: CASSLGPNAFF. The chain employs TRBV5-1 and TRBJ1-1; D is unclear. This CDR3 spans 11 amino acids. CDR1 SGHRS and CDR2 YFSETQ come from the germline V gene. The ends were cut back, 0 bases at V and 11 bases at J, with 8 bases in the middle.

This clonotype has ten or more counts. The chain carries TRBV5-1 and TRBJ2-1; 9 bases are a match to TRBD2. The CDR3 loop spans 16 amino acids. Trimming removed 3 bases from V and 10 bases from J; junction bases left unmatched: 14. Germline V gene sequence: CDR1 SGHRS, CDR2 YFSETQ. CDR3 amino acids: CASSSPLGLAHGEQFF. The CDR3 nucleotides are TGCGCCAGCAGCTCCCCGCTGGGACTAGCACATGGCGAGCAGTTCTTC.

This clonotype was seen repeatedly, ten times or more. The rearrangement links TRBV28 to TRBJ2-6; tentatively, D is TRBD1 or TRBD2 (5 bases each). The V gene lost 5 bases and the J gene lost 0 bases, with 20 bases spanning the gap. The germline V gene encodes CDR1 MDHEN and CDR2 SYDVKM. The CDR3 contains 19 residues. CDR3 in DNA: TGTGCCAGCAGTCCAAACTCGGGACGGCGGCTCTCTGGGGCCAACGTCCTGACTTTC. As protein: CASSPNSGRRLSGANVLTF. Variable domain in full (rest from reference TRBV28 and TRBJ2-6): DVKVTQSSRYLVKRTGEKVFLECVQDMDHENMFWYRQDPGLGLRLIYFSYDVKMKEKGDIPEGYSVSREKKERFSLILESASTNQTSMYLCASSPNSGRRLSGANVLTFGAGSRLTVL.

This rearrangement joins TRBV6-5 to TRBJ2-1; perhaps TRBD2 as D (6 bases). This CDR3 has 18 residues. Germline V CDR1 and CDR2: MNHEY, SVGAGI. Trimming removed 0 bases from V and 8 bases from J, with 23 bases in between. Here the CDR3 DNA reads TGTGCCAGCAGTTACTCGATGTCAAGAGGAGGGCGGCAAGATGAGCAGTTCTTC. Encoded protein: CASSYSMSRGGRQDEQFF.

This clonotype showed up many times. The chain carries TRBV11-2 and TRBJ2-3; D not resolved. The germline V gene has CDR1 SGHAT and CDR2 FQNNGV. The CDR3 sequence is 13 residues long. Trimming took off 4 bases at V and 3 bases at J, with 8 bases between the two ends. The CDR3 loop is CASSSPRTDTQYF. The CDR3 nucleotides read TGTGCCAGCAGCTCGCCACGGACAGATACGCAGTATTTT.

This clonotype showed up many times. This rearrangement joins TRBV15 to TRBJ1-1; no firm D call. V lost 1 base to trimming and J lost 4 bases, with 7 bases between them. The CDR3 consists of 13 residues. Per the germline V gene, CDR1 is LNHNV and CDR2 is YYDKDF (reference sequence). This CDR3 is CATSRVISTEAFF. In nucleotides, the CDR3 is TGTGCCACCAGCAGAGTTATTTCCACTGAAGCTTTCTTT.

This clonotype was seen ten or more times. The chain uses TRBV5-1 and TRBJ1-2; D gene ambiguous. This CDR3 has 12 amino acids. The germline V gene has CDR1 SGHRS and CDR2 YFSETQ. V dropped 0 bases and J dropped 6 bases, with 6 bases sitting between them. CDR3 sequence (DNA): TGCGCCAGCAGCTTGGATGGGCATGGCTACACCTTC. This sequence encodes CASSLDGHGYTF.

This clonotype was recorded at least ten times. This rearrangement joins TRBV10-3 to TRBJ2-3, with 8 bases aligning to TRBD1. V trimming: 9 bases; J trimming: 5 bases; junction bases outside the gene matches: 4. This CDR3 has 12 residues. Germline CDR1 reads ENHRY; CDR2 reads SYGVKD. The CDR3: CAILGQGDTQYF. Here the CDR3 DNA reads TGTGCCATTCTCGGACAGGGAGATACGCAGTATTTT.

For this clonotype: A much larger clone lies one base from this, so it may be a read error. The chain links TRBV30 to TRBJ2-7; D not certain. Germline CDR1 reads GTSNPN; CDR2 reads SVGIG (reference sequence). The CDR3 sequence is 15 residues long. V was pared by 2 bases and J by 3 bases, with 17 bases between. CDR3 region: CAWSYGLERFYEQYF. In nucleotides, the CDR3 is TGTGCCTGGAGTTACGGGCTAGAGCGCTTCTACGAGCAGTACTTC.

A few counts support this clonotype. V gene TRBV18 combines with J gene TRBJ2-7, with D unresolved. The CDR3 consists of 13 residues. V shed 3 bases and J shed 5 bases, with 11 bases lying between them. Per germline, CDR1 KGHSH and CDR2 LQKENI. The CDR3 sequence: CASSPLSGDEQYF. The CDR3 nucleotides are TGTGCCAGCTCACCCCTATCGGGTGACGAGCAGTACTTC.

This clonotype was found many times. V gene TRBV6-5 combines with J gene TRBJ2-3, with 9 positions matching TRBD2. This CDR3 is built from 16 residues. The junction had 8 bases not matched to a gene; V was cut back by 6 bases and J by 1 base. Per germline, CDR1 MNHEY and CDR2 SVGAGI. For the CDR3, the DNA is TGTGCCAGCAGCCCCGAACTAGCGGGCCGCACAGATACGCAGTATTTT. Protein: CASSPELAGRTDTQYF.